Presented here are 18 T cell receptor beta chains from one specimen sequenced in a study of blood T cell repertoires in COVID-19. Sequenced by immunoSEQ multiplex PCR; TCRdb stores in-frame clones only, minus some. The sample carries about 220,000 clones, 70% to 90% recorded once. Input material: peripheral blood. The receptors come from a woman between 65 and 79 years old with COVID-19, enrolled during active disease.

The chain combines TRBV5-1 with TRBJ2-1, with D unclear. Between the trimmed V and J ends, which lost 7 bases and 2 bases, there was a span of 16 bases. The V gene's germline CDR1 is SGHRS and CDR2 YFSETQ. The CDR3 sequence is 15 residues long. CDR3 residues: CASRLTGTTYNEQFF. CDR3 in DNA: TGCGCCAGCCGTCTGACTGGAACAACCTACAATGAGCAGTTCTTC.

This clone came up once. J is TRBJ1-1 and V is TRBV28, with unresolved D. Trimming shortened V by 6 bases and J by 1 base, and 3 bases separated the two germline ends. Germline assignment: CDR1 MDHEN and CDR2 SYDVKM. This CDR3 has 11 residues. DNA for the CDR3: TGTGCCAGCAGGGCGAACACTGAAGCTTTCTTT. Its protein is CASRANTEAFF.

The genes are TRBV4-3 and TRBJ1-1; the D gene is possibly TRBD1 (6 bases). V dropped 5 bases and J dropped 4 bases, with 14 bases sitting between them. Germline V gene lookup returns CDR1 LGHNA and CDR2 YSLEER. CDR3 length equals 14 residues. DNA for the CDR3: TGCGCCAGCAGCTACAGGGAAGGCGTCACTGAAGCTTTCTTT. Translating it yields CASSYREGVTEAFF.

This clone showed up just a few times. The gene calls are TRBV9 and TRBJ2-3; TRBD2 agrees at 7 bases. CDR3 length: 14 amino acids. Germline V gene lookup returns CDR1 SGDLS and CDR2 YYNGEE. Germline trimming cut 4 bases from V and 4 bases from J; bases unmatched to any gene: 6. The CDR3 sequence is CASSPHGGADTQYF. Written as DNA, the CDR3 is TGTGCCAGCAGCCCCCATGGGGGGGCAGATACGCAGTATTTT.

The rearrangement links TRBV7-3 to TRBJ2-7, with 7 bases aligning to TRBD1. This CDR3 has 14 residues. The J segment lost 2 bases and the V segment lost 5 bases, leaving 6 bases of the junction unmatched. Looked up from germline, CDR1 is SGHTA and CDR2 is FQGTGA. The CDR3 coding sequence is TGTGCCAGCAGCCTCCGGGACAGAACCTACGAGCAGTACTTC. Its translation: CASSLRDRTYEQYF.

The rearrangement joins TRBV7-6 to TRBJ2-3; 7 bases line up with TRBD1. V dropped 5 bases and J dropped 0; count of bases not matched to a gene: 11. This CDR3 has 17 amino acids. Germline V CDR1 and CDR2: SGHVS, FNYEAQ. This CDR3 reads CASSAYSGGVSTDTQYF. In DNA, the CDR3 is TGTGCCAGCAGCGCATACTCAGGGGGTGTAAGCACAGATACGCAGTATTTT.

V usage is TRBV4-3 and J usage is TRBJ1-2, with D perhaps matching TRBD1 (5 bases). The CDR3 runs 16 residues. Trimming shortened V by 4 bases and J by 2 bases, and 17 bases separated the two germline ends. Germline CDR1 reads LGHNA; CDR2 reads YSLEER. The CDR3 loop reads CASSRTLREGNYGYTF. Here the CDR3 DNA reads TGCGCCAGCAGCCGCACCCTGAGGGAGGGGAACTATGGCTACACCTTC.

This clone was picked up one time. The CDR3 sequence: CASSQAGVAGGILGETQYF. CDR3 coding DNA: TGTGCCAGCAGCCAAGCGGGTGTGGCGGGGGGGATCCTCGGAGAGACCCAGTACTTC. The V call is TRBV9, the J call TRBJ2-5; TRBD2 matches 9 bases. The CDR3 totals 19 residues. Germline V gene data show CDR1 as SGDLS and CDR2 as YYNGEE. After removal of 4 bases from V and 4 bases from J, the junction contained 20 bases not matched to a gene.

CDR3 sequence: CASSMEEVYSNQPQHF. In nucleotides, the CDR3 is TGTGCCAGTAGTATGGAGGAAGTGTATAGCAATCAGCCCCAGCATTTT. The rearrangement uses TRBV19 and TRBJ1-5; D is uncertain. This CDR3 spans 16 amino acids. The V gene's germline CDR1 is LNHDA and CDR2 SQIVND (reference sequence). V was trimmed by 3 bases and J by 0 bases, leaving 12 bases between them.

The chain employs TRBV5-4 and TRBJ2-7, with 12 bases matching TRBD2. Germline CDR1 reads SGHNT; CDR2 reads YYREEE (reference sequence). The CDR3 has 16 amino acids. V dropped 2 bases and J dropped 4; count of bases not matched to a gene: 7. CDR3 in amino acids: CASSFGSSGGDYEQYF. For the CDR3, the DNA is TGTGCCAGCAGCTTTGGCTCTAGCGGGGGGGATTACGAGCAGTACTTC.

V usage is TRBV12-5 and J usage is TRBJ1-2, with a possible D match to TRBD1 (6 bases). V lost 3 bases and J 8 bases, leaving 10 bases between the germline ends. This CDR3 is 12 amino acids long. Germline assignment: CDR1 LGHNT and CDR2 FRNRAP. CDR3 sequence: CASGLQGMGYTF. The CDR3 DNA follows: TGTGCTAGTGGTTTACAGGGCATGGGCTACACCTTC.

The chain employs TRBV18 and TRBJ1-6; 7 bases match TRBD1. With 3 bases clipped from V and 5 bases from J, the junction kept 1 base outside the gene matches. The CDR3 consists of 14 residues. Germline CDR1 reads KGHSH; CDR2 reads LQKENI. CDR3 amino acids: CASSPGQDNSPLHF. CDR3 DNA: TGTGCCAGCTCACCCGGACAGGATAATTCACCCCTCCACTTT.

This clone was picked up one time. J is TRBJ1-1 and V is TRBV9; the D gene is possibly TRBD1 (6 bases). The V gene lost 0 bases and the J gene lost 3 bases, with 9 bases spanning the gap. The germline V gene has CDR1 SGDLS and CDR2 YYNGEE. CDR3 length: 14 residues. The CDR3 DNA sequence: TGTGCCAGCAGCGTAGGAGCAGGGGACACTGAAGCTTTCTTT. Protein product: CASSVGAGDTEAFF.

This chain links TRBV6-1 with TRBJ1-1, with D maybe TRBD1 (6 bases). V was cut by 0 bases and J by 1 base, with 9 bases left in between. The V gene's germline CDR1 is MNHNS and CDR2 SASEGT. There are 15 residues in the CDR3. The CDR3 nucleotides are TGTGCCAGCAGTGAAGCGGGACAAAAGAACACTGAAGCTTTCTTT. Translating gives CASSEAGQKNTEAFF.

The chain uses TRBV5-6 and TRBJ2-3; D is perhaps TRBD2 (6 bases). The germline V and J ends were trimmed by 3 bases and 2 bases, with 16 bases remaining between them. The CDR3 is made up of 16 amino acids. Germline CDR1 is SGHDT and CDR2 is YYEEEE. The DNA for the CDR3 is TGTGCCAGCAGCTGGGGAGCGGGCCTCAACACAGATACGCAGTATTTT. Protein: CASSWGAGLNTDTQYF.

Written as DNA, the CDR3 is TGTGCCAGCAGGACCTTGTCGGGGGGGCCCTACAATGAGCAGTTCTTC. Translating gives CASRTLSGGPYNEQFF. The gene calls are TRBV3-1 (or the pseudogene TRBV3-2) and TRBJ2-1; 8 bases map to TRBD2. This CDR3 has 16 residues. Trimming at V came to 6 bases and at J to 2 bases, leaving 9 bases not matched to a gene. Germline assignment: CDR1 LGHDT and CDR2 YNNKEL (reference sequence).

V gene TRBV11-2 combines with J gene TRBJ2-5; 8 bases are shared with TRBD2. In germline, CDR1 is SGHAT, CDR2 FQNNGV. This CDR3 is 14 amino acids long. The trim removed 5 bases at V and 5 bases at J, leaving 7 bases unmatched. The CDR3 reads CASSASGSWETQYF. The CDR3, as DNA: TGTGCCAGCAGCGCTAGCGGGTCCTGGGAGACCCAGTACTTC.

CDR3 in amino acids: CASSLLPQGMNTEAFF. The CDR3 region has the DNA TGTGCCAGCAGTCTACTCCCACAGGGGATGAACACTGAAGCTTTCTTT. The chain is built from TRBV6-2 or TRBV6-3 and TRBJ1-1; 7 positions match TRBD1. The CDR3 extends over 16 amino acids. Looked up from germline, CDR1 is MNHEY and CDR2 is SVGEGT. V was clipped by 5 bases and J by 0 bases; unmatched bases: 9.